The 22 T cell receptor beta chains below come from one sample, sequenced in a study of CD8+CD57+ T cells in acquired aplastic anemia. Template material for TCR beta VDJ and CDR3 profiling consisted of genomic DNA. TCRdb reprocessed the reads via MiXCR and lists one record per CDR3 protein. Of 200,000 to 300,000 distinct CDR3 sequences in the sample, roughly half were seen once. Flow cytometry had shown expanded CD8+CD57+ cells in the patients chosen for sequencing. The sequencing input was sorted CD4+, CD8+, or CD8+CD57+ T cells (not recorded which) from PBMCs. The receptors shown here come from a human donor with aplastic anemia.

This clonotype has a single count. One junction end does not reproduce the germline sequence, and a read error may be involved. The chain employs TRBV29-1 and TRBJ2-1; 9 nucleotides match TRBD1. CDR3 length: 15 residues. From germline, CDR1 is SQVTM and CDR2 ANQGSEA. DNA of the CDR3: TGCAGCGTTGGGACAGGGGACGGAGTCTACTATGAGCAGTTCTTC. Amino acid sequence: CSVGTGDGVYYEQFF.

Concerning this clonotype: A read error may be the cause here, since a much bigger clone is one base away. The rearrangement links TRBV30 to TRBJ1-1; no reliable D call. V lost 5 bases to trimming and J lost 0 bases, with 10 bases between them. The CDR3 loop spans 13 amino acids. Germline V gives CDR1 GTSNPN, CDR2 SVGIG (reference sequence). DNA for the CDR3: TGTGCCTGGGGTACGGTCATGAACACTGAAGCTTTCTTT. Translated, it gives CAWGTVMNTEAFF.

Comments on this clonotype: Mismatch with germline at one junction end may stem from a read error. V is TRBV7-9 and J is TRBJ2-5; unclear D gene. Germline V CDR1 and CDR2: SEHNR, FQNEAQ (reference sequence). This CDR3 region has 12 residues. The CDR3 coding sequence is TGTGCCGGCAGTGGGGTTGGGGAGACCCAGTACTTC. It yields the protein CAGSGVGETQYF.

V usage is TRBV29-1 and J usage is TRBJ2-7; 9 bases map to TRBD2. The CDR3 is 13 residues long. In germline, CDR1 is SQVTM, CDR2 ANQGSEA. The ends lost 3 bases at V and 2 bases at J; junction bases unmatched: 2. The DNA for the CDR3 is TGCAGCGTTGAGCTAGCGGGGACCTACGAGCAGTACTTC. Protein product: CSVELAGTYEQYF.

There are a few counts of this clonotype. CDR3 region: CASSRVDSSYNEQFF. The CDR3 DNA reads as TGTGCCAGCAGCCGGGTCGACAGCTCCTACAATGAGCAGTTCTTC. The chain has TRBV7-9 and TRBJ2-1; TRBD1 might be the D (5 bases). V lost 5 bases to trimming and J lost 0 bases, with 11 bases between them. Per germline, CDR1 SEHNR and CDR2 FQNEAQ (reference sequence). The length of the CDR3 is 15 residues.

For the CDR3, the DNA is TGCAGTGCTAGGAAAACAGGGGTTTGGACTGAAGCTTTCTTT. Translated: CSARKTGVWTEAFF. The genes are TRBV20-1 and TRBJ1-1; 7 nucleotides line up with TRBD1. Per the germline V gene, CDR1 is DFQATT and CDR2 is SNEGSKA (reference sequence). After removal of 3 bases from V and 5 bases from J, the junction contained 9 bases not matched to a gene. The CDR3 has 14 residues.

This clonotype has at least ten counts. The chain carries TRBV9 and TRBJ2-7; 8 nucleotides match TRBD2. The V gene's germline CDR1 is SGDLS and CDR2 YYNGEE. This CDR3 has 14 residues. The J segment lost 5 bases and the V segment lost 3 bases, leaving 7 bases of the junction unmatched. This chain's CDR3 is CASSEGLDTDEQYF. The CDR3 bases are TGTGCCAGCAGCGAGGGACTAGACACTGACGAGCAGTACTTC.

This clonotype was found many times. The rearrangement joins TRBV13 to TRBJ2-5, with D maybe TRBD1 (5 bases). The CDR3 loop spans 15 amino acids. CDR1 and CDR2 (germline): PRHDT, FYEKMQ (reference sequence). With 4 bases removed from V and 5 bases from J, the gap between germline ends came to 17 bases. Written as DNA, the CDR3 is TGTGCCAGCAGCTCCCGCAGGACATTTTGGGAGACCCAGTACTTC. Residues: CASSSRRTFWETQYF.

In its sample, this clonotype was seen a few times. The genes are TRBV25-1 and TRBJ1-2, with no clear D. The V and J ends lost 6 bases and 1 base respectively, with 12 bases between them. The germline CDR1 and CDR2 sequences are MGHDK and SYGVNS. This CDR3 contains 14 residues. This chain's CDR3 is CASSPRSGNYGYTF. CDR3 in DNA: TGTGCCAGCAGCCCTCGTTCGGGTAACTATGGCTACACCTTC.

This clonotype was detected many times. The gene calls are TRBV5-1 and TRBJ2-7, with 7 bases aligning to TRBD1. The CDR3 contains 18 residues. Trimming removed 0 bases from V and 6 bases from J; junction bases left unmatched: 18. Per the germline V gene, CDR1 is SGHRS and CDR2 is YFSETQ. The CDR3 nucleotides are TGCGCCAGCAGCTTGGCCATTGGATTGGAAGGGGGCGCCTTCGAGCAGTACTTC. Encoded protein: CASSLAIGLEGGAFEQYF.

The rearrangement links TRBV27 to TRBJ2-1; D not resolved. This CDR3 is 12 amino acids long. Trimming left V 9 bases short and J 5 bases short, with 11 bases between. Germline CDR1 is MNHEY and CDR2 is SMNVEV (reference sequence). The CDR3 region is CASFAGHNEQFF. The CDR3 bases are TGTGCCAGTTTTGCCGGCCACAATGAGCAGTTCTTC.

The rearrangement links TRBV20-1 to TRBJ2-2, with unresolved D. The CDR3 spans 12 residues. Trimming cost V 0 bases and J 7 bases, with 6 bases left between them. Germline V gives CDR1 DFQATT, CDR2 SNEGSKA (reference sequence). CDR3 in amino acids: CSARDRGGELFF. The DNA of the CDR3 is TGCAGTGCTAGAGATCGAGGCGGGGAGCTGTTTTTT.

Of note for this clonotype: With a much larger clone just one base away, this may be a read error. J is TRBJ2-7 and V is TRBV13; 13 positions agree with TRBD2. The CDR3 is made up of 17 amino acids. Germline V gene data show CDR1 as PRHDT and CDR2 as FYEKMQ (reference sequence). V lost 6 bases, J lost 3 bases, and 11 bases stayed unmatched. The chain's CDR3 is CASSVRGGTSGNYEQYF. The CDR3 nucleotides read TGTGCCAGCAGTGTTAGAGGGGGGACTAGCGGGAACTACGAGCAGTACTTC.

This clonotype was observed at least ten times. The chain employs TRBV2 and TRBJ2-5, with 9 nucleotides matching TRBD1. The CDR3 contains 15 residues. V shed 5 bases, J shed 3 bases, and the junction held 7 bases outside the gene matches. The germline V gene encodes CDR1 SNHLY and CDR2 FYNNEI. Here the CDR3 DNA reads TGTGCCAGCAGTTACAGGACAGGGGTAGAAGAGACCCAGTACTTC. Protein: CASSYRTGVEETQYF.

This clonotype was seen ten or more times. This chain connects TRBV12-3 or TRBV12-4 to TRBJ1-6; D unclear. The V gene lost 4 bases and the J gene lost 9 bases, with 19 bases spanning the gap. The CDR3 runs to 16 residues. CDR3 residues: CASSSVGQVFGSPLHF. DNA for the CDR3: TGTGCCAGCAGTTCGGTGGGCCAGGTTTTCGGTTCACCCCTCCACTTT.

V and J are TRBV6-5 and TRBJ1-1, with 10 positions matching TRBD1. The CDR3 covers 18 residues. The germline gives CDR1 MNHEY, CDR2 SVGAGI. V lost 6 bases and J lost 0; bases outside the gene matches: 13. The CDR3 nucleotides are TGTGCCAGCAGCAAAATAAATTCCGGGACAGGGGTGAACACTGAAGCTTTCTTT. This translates into CASSKINSGTGVNTEAFF.

This clonotype came up once. The gene calls are TRBV7-2 and TRBJ1-2; no definite D call. Trimming took off 0 bases at V and 4 bases at J, with 15 bases between the two ends. Looked up from germline, CDR1 is SGHTA and CDR2 is FQGNSA. This CDR3 has 16 amino acids. This chain's CDR3 is CASSLALGQTSYGYTF. The CDR3 coding sequence is TGTGCCAGCAGCTTAGCGCTCGGGCAGACGTCCTATGGCTACACCTTC. The full variable domain, its missing parts supplied by reference TRBV7-2 and TRBJ1-2, is GAGVSQSPSNKVTEKGKDVELRCDPISGHTALYWYRQSLGQGLEFLIYFQGNSAPDKSGLPSDRFSAERTGGSVSTLTIQRTQQEDSAVYLCASSLALGQTSYGYTFGSGTRLTVV.

This chain uses TRBV5-1 with TRBJ1-2; D might be TRBD1 (5 bases). The CDR3 has 13 amino acids. Germline assignment: CDR1 SGHRS and CDR2 YFSETQ. Trimming left V 5 bases short and J 3 bases short, with 11 bases between. CDR3 bases: TGCGCCAGCAGGGGGGAAACTTACTATGGCTACACCTTC. Protein: CASRGETYYGYTF.

The table lists this clonotype with a count of one. The chain couples TRBV7-2 to TRBJ1-4, with unresolved D. CDR3 length: 16 amino acids. Germline values: CDR1 SGHTA, CDR2 FQGNSA. V was trimmed by 4 bases and J by 5 bases, leaving 17 bases between them. CDR3 amino acids: CASSSSGSSYNEKLFF. The CDR3 DNA reads as TGTGCCAGCAGCTCTAGCGGGAGTTCGTACAATGAAAAACTGTTTTTT.

Turning to this clonotype: Compared with germline, one end of the junction differs, possibly owing to a read error. V and J are TRBV7-9 and TRBJ1-1; D unclear. This CDR3 comprises 13 residues. From germline, CDR1 is SEHNR and CDR2 FQNEAQ (reference sequence). CDR3 nucleotide sequence: TGTGCCGGCAGCCCCCACAGGAACACTGAAGCTTTCTTT. It yields the protein CAGSPHRNTEAFF.

The V gene is TRBV10-3, the J gene TRBJ2-1; TRBD2 matches at 10 bases. This CDR3 is built from 17 residues. Trimming took 9 bases from V and 9 from J; bases not matched to a gene: 20. Germline lookup yields CDR1 ENHRY and CDR2 SYGVKD. CDR3 nucleotide sequence: TGTGCCATTGGTTGGACTAGCGGCCTCCAACAGCGGAGTGAGCAGTTCTTC. This gives the protein CAIGWTSGLQQRSEQFF.

The chain couples TRBV25-1 to TRBJ1-1; D is perhaps TRBD1 (6 bases). The V gene lost 0 bases and the J gene lost 5 bases, with 13 bases spanning the gap. CDR1 and CDR2 from the germline V gene are MGHDK and SYGVNS. The CDR3 runs 15 residues. DNA of the CDR3: TGTGCCAGCAGTGAATATGGCAGGGGAGGAACTGAAGCTTTCTTT. Protein product: CASSEYGRGGTEAFF.